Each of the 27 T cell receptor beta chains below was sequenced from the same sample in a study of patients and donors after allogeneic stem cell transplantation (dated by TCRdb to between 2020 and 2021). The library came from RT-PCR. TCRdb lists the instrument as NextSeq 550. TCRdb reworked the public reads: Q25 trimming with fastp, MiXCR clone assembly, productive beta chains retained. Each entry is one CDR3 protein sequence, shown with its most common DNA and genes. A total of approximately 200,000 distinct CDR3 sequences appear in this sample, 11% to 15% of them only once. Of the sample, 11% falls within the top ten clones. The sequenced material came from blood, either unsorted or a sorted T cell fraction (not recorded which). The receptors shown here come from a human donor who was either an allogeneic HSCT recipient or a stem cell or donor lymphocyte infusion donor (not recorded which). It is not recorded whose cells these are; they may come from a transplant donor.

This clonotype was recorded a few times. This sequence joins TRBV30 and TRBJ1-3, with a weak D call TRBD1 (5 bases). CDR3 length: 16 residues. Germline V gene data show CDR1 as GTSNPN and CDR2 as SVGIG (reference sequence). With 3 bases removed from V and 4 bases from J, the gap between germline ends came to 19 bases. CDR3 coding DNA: TGTGCCTGGAGCTCTTGGGGGGGGATGGCGGGAAACACCATATATTTT. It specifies CAWSSWGGMAGNTIYF. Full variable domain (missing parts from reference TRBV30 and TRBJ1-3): SQTIHQWPATLVQPVGSPLSLECTVEGTSNPNLYWYRQAAGRGLQLLFYSVGIGQISSEVPQNLSASRPQDRQFILSSKKLLLSDSGFYLCAWSSWGGMAGNTIYFGEGSWLTVV.

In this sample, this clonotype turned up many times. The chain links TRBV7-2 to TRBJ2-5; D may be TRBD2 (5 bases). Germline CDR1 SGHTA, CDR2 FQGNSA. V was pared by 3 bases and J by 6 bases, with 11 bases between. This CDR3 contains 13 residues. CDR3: CASSFGLGKTQYF. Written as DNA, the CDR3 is TGTGCCAGCAGCTTTGGACTGGGGAAGACCCAGTACTTC.

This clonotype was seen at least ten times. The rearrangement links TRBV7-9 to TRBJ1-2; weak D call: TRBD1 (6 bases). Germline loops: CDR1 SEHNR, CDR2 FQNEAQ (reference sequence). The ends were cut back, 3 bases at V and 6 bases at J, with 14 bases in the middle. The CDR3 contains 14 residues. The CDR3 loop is CASSFLTDSHGYTF. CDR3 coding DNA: TGTGCCAGCAGCTTTCTTACGGACAGTCATGGCTACACCTTC. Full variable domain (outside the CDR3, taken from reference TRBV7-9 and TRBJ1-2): DTGVSQNPRHKITKRGQNVTFRCDPISEHNRLYWYRQTLGQGPEFLTYFQNEAQLEKSRLLSDRFSAERPKGSFSTLEIQRTEQGDSAMYLCASSFLTDSHGYTFGSGTRLTVV.

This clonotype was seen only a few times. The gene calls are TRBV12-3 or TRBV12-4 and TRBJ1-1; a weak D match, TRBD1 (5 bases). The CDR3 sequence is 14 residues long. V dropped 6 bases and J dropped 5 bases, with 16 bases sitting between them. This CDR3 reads CASSLNGGRTEAFF. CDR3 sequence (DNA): TGTGCCAGCAGCTTAAACGGGGGGAGGACTGAAGCTTTCTTT.

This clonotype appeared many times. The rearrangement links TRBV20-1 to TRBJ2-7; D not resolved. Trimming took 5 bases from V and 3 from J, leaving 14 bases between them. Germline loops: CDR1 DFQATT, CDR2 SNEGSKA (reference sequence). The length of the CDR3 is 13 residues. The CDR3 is CSAPSGKHYEQYF. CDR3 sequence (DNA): TGCAGTGCTCCAAGTGGGAAGCACTACGAGCAGTACTTC.

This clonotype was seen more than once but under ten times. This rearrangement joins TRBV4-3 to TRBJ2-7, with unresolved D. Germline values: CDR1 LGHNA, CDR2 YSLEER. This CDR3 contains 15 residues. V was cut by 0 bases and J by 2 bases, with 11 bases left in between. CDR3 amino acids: CASSQDIDSTYEQYF. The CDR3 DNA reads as TGCGCCAGCAGCCAAGATATAGATAGCACCTACGAGCAGTACTTC.

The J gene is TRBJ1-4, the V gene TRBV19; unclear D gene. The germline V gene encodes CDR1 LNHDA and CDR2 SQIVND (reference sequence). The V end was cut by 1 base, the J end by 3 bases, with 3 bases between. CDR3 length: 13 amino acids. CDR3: CASSIVANEKLFF. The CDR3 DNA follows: TGTGCCAGTAGTATAGTAGCTAATGAAAAACTGTTTTTT.

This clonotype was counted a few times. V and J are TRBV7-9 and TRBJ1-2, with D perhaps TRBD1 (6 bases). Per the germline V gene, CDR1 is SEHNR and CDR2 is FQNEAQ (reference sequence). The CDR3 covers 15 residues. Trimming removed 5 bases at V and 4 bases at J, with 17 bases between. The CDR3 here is CASSTQWGQVYGYTF. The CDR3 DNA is TGTGCCAGCAGCACCCAATGGGGGCAGGTCTATGGCTACACCTTC.

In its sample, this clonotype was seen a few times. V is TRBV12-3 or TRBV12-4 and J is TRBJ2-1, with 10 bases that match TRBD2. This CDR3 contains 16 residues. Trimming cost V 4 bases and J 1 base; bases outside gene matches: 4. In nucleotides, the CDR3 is TGTGCCAGCAGTTCTAGCGGGAGTGGTTCCTACAATGAGCAGTTCTTC. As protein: CASSSSGSGSYNEQFF.

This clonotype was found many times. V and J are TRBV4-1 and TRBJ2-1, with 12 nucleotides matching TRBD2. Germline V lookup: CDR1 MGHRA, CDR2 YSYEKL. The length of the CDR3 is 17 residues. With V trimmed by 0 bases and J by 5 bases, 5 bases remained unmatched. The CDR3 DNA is TGCGCCAGCAGCCAAGATGCTAGCGGGAGGGTCCACAATGAGCAGTTCTTC. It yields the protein CASSQDASGRVHNEQFF.

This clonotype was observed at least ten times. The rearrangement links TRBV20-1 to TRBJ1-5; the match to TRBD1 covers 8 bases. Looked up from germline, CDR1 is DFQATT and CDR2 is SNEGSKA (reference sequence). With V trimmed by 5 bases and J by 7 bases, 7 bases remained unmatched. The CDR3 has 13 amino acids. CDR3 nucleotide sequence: TGCAGTGCTCAACAGGGGGGTTGGCAGCCCCAGCATTTT. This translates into CSAQQGGWQPQHF.

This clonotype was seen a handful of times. The CDR3 loop is CASRRTASTGELFF. The CDR3 region has the DNA TGTGCCAGCAGACGGACAGCCTCCACCGGGGAGCTGTTTTTT. The chain recombines TRBV5-6 with TRBJ2-2; a weak D match, TRBD1 (6 bases). Germline V CDR1 and CDR2: SGHDT, YYEEEE. The CDR3 runs 14 residues. The ends were cut back, 5 bases at V and 4 bases at J, with 12 bases in the middle. The complete variable domain, with remaining parts taken from reference TRBV5-6 and TRBJ2-2, reads DAGVTQSPTHLIKTRGQQVTLRCSPKSGHDTVSWYQQALGQGPQFIFQYYEEEERQRGNFPDRFSGHQFPNYSSELNVNALLLGDSALYLCASRRTASTGELFFGEGSRLTVL.

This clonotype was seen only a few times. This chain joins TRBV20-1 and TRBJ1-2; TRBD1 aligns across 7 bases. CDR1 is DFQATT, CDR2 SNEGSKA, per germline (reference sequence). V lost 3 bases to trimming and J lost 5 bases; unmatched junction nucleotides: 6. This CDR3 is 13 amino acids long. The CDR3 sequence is CSASLGTAYGYTF. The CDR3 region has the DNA TGCAGTGCTAGCCTAGGGACAGCATATGGCTACACCTTC.

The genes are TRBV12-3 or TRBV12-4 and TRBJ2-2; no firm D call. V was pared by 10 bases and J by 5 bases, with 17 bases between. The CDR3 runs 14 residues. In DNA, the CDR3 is TGTGCCAACAAAGGGCTTTCCGAGACCGGGGAGCTGTTTTTT. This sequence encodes CANKGLSETGELFF.

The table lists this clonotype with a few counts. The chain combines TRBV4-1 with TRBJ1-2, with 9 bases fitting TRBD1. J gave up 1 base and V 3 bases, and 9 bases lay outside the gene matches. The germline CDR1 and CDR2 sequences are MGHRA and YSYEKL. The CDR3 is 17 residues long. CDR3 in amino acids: CASSQGQGPEINYGYTF. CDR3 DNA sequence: TGCGCCAGCAGCCAGGGACAGGGTCCCGAGATTAACTATGGCTACACCTTC.

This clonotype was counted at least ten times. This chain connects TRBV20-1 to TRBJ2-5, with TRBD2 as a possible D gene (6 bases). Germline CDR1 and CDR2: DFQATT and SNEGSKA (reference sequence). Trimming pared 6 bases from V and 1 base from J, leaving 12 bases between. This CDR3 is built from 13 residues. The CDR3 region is CSARLVGQETQYF. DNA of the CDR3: TGCAGTGCCCGACTAGTGGGCCAAGAGACCCAGTACTTC.

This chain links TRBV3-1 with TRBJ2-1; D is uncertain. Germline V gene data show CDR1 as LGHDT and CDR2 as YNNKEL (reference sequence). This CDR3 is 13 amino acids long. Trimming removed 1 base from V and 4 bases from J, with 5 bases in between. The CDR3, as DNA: TGTGCCAGCAGCCAAGCACGTTACAATGAGCAGTTCTTC. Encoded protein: CASSQARYNEQFF.

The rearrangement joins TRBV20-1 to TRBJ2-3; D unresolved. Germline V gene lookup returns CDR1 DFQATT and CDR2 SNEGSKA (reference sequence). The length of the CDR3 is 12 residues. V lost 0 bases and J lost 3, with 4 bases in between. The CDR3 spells CSARDATDTQYF. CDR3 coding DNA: TGCAGTGCTAGAGATGCGACAGATACGCAGTATTTT.

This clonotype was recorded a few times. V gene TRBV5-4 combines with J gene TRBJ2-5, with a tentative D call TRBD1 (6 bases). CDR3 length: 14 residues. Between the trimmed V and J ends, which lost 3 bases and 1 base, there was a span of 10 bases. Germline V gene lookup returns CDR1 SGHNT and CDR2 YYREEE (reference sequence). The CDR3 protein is CASSSDSFQETQYF. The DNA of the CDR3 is TGTGCCAGCAGCTCGGACAGTTTCCAAGAGACCCAGTACTTC.

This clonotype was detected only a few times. This CDR3 is CASSPGGQALSKNIQYF. CDR3 DNA sequence: TGTGCCAGCAGCCCAGGGGGCCAAGCGCTCTCCAAAAACATTCAGTACTTC. This chain uses TRBV7-2 with TRBJ2-4; 8 bases align to TRBD1. Unmatched junction bases numbered 11, after V lost 5 bases and J lost 2 bases. The length of the CDR3 is 17 residues. The germline CDR1 and CDR2 sequences are SGHTA and FQGNSA.

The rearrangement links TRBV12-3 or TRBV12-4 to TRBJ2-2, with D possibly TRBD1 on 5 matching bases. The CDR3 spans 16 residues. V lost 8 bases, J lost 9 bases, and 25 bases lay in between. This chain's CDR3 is CASATQQVIGTWELFF. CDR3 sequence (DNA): TGTGCCAGCGCAACCCAACAGGTTATCGGAACCTGGGAGCTGTTTTTT.

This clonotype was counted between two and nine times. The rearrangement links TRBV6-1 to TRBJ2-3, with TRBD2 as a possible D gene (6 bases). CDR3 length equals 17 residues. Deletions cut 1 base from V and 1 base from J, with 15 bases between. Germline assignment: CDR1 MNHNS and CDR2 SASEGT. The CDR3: CASSEGPGLHGTDTQYF. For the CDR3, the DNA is TGTGCCAGCAGTGAAGGGCCCGGACTACACGGCACAGATACGCAGTATTTT.

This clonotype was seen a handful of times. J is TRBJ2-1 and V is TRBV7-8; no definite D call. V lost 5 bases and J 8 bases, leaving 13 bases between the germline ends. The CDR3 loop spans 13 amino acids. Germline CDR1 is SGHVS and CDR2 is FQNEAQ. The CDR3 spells CASSQGRYDEQFF. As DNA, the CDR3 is TGTGCCAGCAGCCAAGGGCGGTACGATGAGCAGTTCTTC.

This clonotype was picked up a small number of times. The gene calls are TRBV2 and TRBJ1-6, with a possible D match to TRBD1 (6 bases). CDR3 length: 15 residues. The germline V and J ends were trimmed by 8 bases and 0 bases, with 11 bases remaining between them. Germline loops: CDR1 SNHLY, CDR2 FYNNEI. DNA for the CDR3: TGTGCCAGCTTCAAACAGGGCTCCTATAATTCACCCCTCCACTTT. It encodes CASFKQGSYNSPLHF.

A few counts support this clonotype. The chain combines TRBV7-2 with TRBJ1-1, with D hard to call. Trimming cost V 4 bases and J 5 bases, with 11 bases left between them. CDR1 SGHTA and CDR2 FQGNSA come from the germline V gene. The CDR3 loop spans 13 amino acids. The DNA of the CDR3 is TGTGCCAGCAGCTCAGACGTGGGTACTGAAGCTTTCTTT. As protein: CASSSDVGTEAFF.

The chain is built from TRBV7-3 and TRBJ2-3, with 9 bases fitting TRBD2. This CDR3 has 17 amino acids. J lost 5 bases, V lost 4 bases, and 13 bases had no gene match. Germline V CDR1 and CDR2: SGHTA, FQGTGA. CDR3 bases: TGTGCCAGCAGCTCACTACCAGGGGCGGGAGGGCTAGATACGCAGTATTTT. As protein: CASSSLPGAGGLDTQYF. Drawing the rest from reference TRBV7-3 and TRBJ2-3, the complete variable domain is GAGVSQTPSNKVTEKGKYVELRCDPISGHTALYWYRQSLGQGPEFLIYFQGTGAADDSGLPNDRFFAVRPEGSVSTLKIQRTERGDSAVYLCASSSLPGAGGLDTQYFGPGTRLTVL.

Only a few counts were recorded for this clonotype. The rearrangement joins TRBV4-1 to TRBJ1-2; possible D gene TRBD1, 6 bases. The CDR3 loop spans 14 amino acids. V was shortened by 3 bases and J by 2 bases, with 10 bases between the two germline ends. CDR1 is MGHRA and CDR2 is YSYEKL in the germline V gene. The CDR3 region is CASSQADSNYGYTF. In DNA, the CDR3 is TGCGCCAGCAGCCAGGCGGACAGCAACTATGGCTACACCTTC.